This T cell receptor (beta chain) was profiled in a study of T-cell reconstitution after alpha-beta-depleted transplantation in children. Trimming took 3 bases from V and 10 from J; bases not matched to a gene: 7. The germline V gene has CDR1 LGHNA and CDR2 YNFKEQ. The CDR3 runs to 15 residues. This clonotype was seen more than once but under ten times. It was with unique molecular identifiers that the TCRbeta library was prepared. TCRdb processed the PCR reads anew with MiXCR; each CDR3 protein has one entry. The table shows around 400,000 distinct CDR3 sequences, with roughly 10% occurring only once.

This chain uses TRBV4-2 with TRBJ2-1, with 12 bases identical to TRBD2. The specimen was PBMCs from the stem cell graft donor, collected from the stem cell graft. The receptor comes from a human donor who donated a stem cell graft to a child with acute myeloid leukemia. The CDR3 is CASSQRLAGAIEQFF. The CDR3 bases are TGTGCCAGCAGCCAGAGACTAGCGGGAGCAATAGAGCAGTTCTTC.